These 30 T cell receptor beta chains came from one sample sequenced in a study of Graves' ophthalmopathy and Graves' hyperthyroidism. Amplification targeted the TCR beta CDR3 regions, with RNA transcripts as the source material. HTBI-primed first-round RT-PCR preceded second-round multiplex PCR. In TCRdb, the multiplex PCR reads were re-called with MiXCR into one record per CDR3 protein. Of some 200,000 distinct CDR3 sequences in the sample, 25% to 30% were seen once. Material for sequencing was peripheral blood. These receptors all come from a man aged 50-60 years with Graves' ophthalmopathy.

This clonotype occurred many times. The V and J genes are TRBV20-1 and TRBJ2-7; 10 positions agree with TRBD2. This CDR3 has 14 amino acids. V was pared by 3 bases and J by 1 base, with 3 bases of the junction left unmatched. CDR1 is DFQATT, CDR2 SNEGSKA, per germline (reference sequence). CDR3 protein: CSARGLAKSYEQYF. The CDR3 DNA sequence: TGCAGTGCTAGGGGACTAGCGAAGTCCTACGAGCAGTACTTC.

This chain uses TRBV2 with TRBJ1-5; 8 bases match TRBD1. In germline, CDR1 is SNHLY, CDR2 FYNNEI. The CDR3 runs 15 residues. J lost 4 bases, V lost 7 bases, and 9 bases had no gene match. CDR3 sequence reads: CASMSGQGWNQPQHF. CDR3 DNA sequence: TGTGCCAGCATGAGTGGACAGGGATGGAATCAGCCCCAGCATTTT.

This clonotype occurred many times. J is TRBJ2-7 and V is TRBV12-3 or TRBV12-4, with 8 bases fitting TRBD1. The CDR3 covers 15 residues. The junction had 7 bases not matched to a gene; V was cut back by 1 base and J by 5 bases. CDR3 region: CASSLEDRGSHEQYF. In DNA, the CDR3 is TGTGCCAGCAGTTTAGAAGACAGGGGAAGCCACGAGCAGTACTTC.

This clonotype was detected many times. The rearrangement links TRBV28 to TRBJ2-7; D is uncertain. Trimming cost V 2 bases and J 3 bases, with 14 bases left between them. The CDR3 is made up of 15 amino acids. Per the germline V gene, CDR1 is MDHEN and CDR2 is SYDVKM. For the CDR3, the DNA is TGTGCCAGCAGTTTAAATGTCTTGTTGGGCTACGAGCAGTACTTC. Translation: CASSLNVLLGYEQYF. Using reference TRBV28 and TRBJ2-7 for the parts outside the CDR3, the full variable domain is DVKVTQSSRYLVKRTGEKVFLECVQDMDHENMFWYRQDPGLGLRLIYFSYDVKMKEKGDIPEGYSVSREKKERFSLILESASTNQTSMYLCASSLNVLLGYEQYFGPGTRLTVT.

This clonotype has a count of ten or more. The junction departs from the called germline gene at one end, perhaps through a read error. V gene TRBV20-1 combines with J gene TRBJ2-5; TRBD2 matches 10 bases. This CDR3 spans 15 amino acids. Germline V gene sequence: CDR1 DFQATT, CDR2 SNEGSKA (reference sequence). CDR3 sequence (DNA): TGCAGTGCTAGAGTGCCTAGCGGGAGTCAAGGGACCCAGTACTTC. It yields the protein CSARVPSGSQGTQYF.

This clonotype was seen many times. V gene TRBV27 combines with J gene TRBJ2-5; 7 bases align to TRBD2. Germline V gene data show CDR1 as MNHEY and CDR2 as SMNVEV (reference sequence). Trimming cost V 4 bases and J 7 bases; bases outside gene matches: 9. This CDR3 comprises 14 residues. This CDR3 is CASSSPGLAVTQYF. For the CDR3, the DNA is TGTGCCAGCAGTTCCCCCGGGCTAGCGGTGACCCAGTACTTC.

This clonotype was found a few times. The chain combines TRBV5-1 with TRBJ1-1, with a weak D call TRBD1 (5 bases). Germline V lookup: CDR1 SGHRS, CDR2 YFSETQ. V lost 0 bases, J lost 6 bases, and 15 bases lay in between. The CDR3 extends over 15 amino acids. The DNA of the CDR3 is TGCGCCAGCAGCTTGGAGCAGGGTGTTAGGGCTGAAGCTTTCTTT. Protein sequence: CASSLEQGVRAEAFF.

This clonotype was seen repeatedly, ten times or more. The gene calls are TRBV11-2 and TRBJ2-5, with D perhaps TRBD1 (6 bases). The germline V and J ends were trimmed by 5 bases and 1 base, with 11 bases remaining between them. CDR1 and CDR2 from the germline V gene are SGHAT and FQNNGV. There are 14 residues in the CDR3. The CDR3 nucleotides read TGTGCCAGCAGCAACCCACAGGGCCAAGAGACCCAGTACTTC. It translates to CASSNPQGQETQYF.

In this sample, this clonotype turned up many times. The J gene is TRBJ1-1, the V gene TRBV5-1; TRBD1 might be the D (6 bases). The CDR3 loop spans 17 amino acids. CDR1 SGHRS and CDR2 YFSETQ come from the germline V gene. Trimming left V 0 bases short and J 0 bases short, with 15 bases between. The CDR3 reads CASSLAKDRIMNTEAFF. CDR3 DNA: TGCGCCAGCAGCTTGGCGAAGGACAGAATAATGAACACTGAAGCTTTCTTT.

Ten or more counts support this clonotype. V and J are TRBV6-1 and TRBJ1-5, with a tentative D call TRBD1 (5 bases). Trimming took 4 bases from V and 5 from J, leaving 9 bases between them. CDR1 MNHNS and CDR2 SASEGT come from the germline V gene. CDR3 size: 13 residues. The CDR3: CASSGLRDQPQHF. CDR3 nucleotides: TGTGCCAGCAGTGGACTCAGGGATCAGCCCCAGCATTTT.

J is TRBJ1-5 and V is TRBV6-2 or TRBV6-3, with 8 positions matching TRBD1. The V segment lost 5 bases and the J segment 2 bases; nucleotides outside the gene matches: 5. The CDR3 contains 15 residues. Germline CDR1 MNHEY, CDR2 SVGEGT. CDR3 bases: TGTGCCAGCAGTACCGGGACAGGTCGCAATCAGCCCCAGCATTTT. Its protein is CASSTGTGRNQPQHF.

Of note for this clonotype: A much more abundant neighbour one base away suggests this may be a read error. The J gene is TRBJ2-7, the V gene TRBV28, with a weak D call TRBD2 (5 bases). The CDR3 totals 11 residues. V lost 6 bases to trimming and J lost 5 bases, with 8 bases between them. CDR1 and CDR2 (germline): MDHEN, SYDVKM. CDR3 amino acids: CASSQLDEQYF. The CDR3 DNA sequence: TGTGCCAGCAGCCAACTAGACGAGCAGTACTTC.

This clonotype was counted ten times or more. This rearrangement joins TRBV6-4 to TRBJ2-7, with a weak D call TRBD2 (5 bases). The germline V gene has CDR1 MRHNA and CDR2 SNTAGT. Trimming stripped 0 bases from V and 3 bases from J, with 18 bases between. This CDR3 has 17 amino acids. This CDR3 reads CASSDSIARTRHYEQYF. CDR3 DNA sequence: TGTGCCAGCAGTGACTCAATAGCGCGGACCCGCCACTACGAGCAGTACTTC.

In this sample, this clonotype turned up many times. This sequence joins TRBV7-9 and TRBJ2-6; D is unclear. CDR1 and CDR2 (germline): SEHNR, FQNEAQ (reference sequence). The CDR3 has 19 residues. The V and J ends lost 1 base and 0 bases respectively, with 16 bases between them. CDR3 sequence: CASSLGRVTKISGANVLTF. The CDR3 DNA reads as TGTGCCAGCAGCTTAGGGAGAGTGACCAAGATCTCTGGGGCCAACGTCCTGACTTTC.

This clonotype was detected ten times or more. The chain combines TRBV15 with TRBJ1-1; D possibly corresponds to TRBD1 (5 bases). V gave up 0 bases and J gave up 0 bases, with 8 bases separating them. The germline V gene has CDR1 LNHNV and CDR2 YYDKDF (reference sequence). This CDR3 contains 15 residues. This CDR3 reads CATSRDQGLNTEAFF. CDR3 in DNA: TGTGCCACCAGCAGAGATCAGGGTTTGAACACTGAAGCTTTCTTT.

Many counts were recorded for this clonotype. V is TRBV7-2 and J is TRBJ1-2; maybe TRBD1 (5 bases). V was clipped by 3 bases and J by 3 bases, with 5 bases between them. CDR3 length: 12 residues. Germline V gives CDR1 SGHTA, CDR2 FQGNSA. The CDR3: CASSLGDYGYTF. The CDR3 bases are TGTGCCAGCAGCTTGGGGGACTATGGCTACACCTTC.

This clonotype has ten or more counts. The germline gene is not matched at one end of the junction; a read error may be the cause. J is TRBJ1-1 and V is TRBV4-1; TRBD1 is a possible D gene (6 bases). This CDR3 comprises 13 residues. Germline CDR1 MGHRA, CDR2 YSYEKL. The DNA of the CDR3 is TGCGCCAGCAGCCAAGATGGAGGACAGCGACCTAACTTT. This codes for CASSQDGGQRPNF.

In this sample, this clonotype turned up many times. The CDR3 DNA reads TGTGCCAGCAGTGCCACATACGAGCAGTACTTC. It yields the protein CASSATYEQYF. J is TRBJ2-7 and V is TRBV6-2 or TRBV6-3; D remains ambiguous. The CDR3 loop spans 11 amino acids. The germline V gene has CDR1 MNHEY and CDR2 SVGEGT. Between the trimmed V and J ends, which lost 5 bases and 4 bases, there was a span of 6 bases.

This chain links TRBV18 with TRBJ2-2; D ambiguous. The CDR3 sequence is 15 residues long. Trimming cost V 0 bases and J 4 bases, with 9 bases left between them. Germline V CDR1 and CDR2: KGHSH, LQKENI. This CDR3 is CASSPPPPSTGELFF. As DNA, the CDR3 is TGTGCCAGCTCACCACCGCCACCATCCACCGGGGAGCTGTTTTTT. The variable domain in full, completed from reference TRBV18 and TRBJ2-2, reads NAGVMQNPRHLVRRRGQEARLRCSPMKGHSHVYWYRQLPEEGLKFMVYLQKENIIDESGMPKERFSAEFPKEGPSILRIQQVVRGDSAAYFCASSPPPPSTGELFFGEGSRLTVL.

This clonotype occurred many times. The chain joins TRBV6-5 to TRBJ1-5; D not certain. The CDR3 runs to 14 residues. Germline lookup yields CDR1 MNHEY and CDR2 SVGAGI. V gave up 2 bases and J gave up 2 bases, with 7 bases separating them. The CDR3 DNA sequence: TGTGCCAGCAGTTACAGCAGCGGCAATCAGCCCCAGCATTTT. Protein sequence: CASSYSSGNQPQHF.

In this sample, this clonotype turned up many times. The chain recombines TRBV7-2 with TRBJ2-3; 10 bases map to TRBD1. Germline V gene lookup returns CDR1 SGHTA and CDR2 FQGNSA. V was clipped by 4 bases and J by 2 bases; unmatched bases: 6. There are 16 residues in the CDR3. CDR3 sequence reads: CASSSLDRGNTDTQYF. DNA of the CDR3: TGTGCCAGCAGCTCCCTGGACAGGGGGAACACAGATACGCAGTATTTT.

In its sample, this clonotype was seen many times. The DNA for the CDR3 is TGTGCCAGCAGCTTAGCTGGGACAAATCAAGAGACCCAGTACTTC. It codes for CASSLAGTNQETQYF. The chain couples TRBV11-2 to TRBJ2-5; possibly TRBD1 for D (6 bases). V lost 1 base and J lost 2, with 11 bases in between. Looked up from germline, CDR1 is SGHAT and CDR2 is FQNNGV. The CDR3 is 15 residues long. Looking up the rest from reference TRBV11-2 and TRBJ2-5 gives the full variable domain: EAGVAQSPRYKIIEKRQSVAFWCNPISGHATLYWYQQILGQGPKLLIQFQNNGVVDDSQLPKDRFSAERLKGVDSTLKIQPAKLEDSAVYLCASSLAGTNQETQYFGPGTRLLVL.

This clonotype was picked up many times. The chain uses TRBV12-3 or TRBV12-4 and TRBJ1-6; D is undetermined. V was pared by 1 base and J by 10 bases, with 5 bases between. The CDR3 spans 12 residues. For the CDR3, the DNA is TGTGCCAGCAGTTTAGGACGGTCACCCCTCCACTTT. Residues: CASSLGRSPLHF.

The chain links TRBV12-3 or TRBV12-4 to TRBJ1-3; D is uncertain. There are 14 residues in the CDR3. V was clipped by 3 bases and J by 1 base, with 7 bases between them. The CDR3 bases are TGTGCCAGCAGTTTCGGAGATTCTGGAAACACCATATATTTT. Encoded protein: CASSFGDSGNTIYF.

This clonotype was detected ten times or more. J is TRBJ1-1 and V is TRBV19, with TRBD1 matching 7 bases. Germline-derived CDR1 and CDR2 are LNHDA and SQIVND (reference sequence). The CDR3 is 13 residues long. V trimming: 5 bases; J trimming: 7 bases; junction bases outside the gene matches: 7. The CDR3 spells CASSVHRDSEAFF. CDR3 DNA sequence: TGTGCCAGTAGTGTCCACCGGGACAGTGAAGCTTTCTTT.

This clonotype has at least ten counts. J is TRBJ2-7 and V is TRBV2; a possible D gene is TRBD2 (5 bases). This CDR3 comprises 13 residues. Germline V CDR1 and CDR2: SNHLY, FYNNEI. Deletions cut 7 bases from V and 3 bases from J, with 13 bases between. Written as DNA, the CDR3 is TGTGCCAGCAATCTAGCCCAGAGCTACGAGCAGTACTTC. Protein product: CASNLAQSYEQYF.

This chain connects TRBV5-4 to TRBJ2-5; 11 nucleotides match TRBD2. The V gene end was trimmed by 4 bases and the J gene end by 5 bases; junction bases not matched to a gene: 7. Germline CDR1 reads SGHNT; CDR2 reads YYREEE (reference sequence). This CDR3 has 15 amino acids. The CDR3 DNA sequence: TGTGCCAGCAGCATGTCTAGCGGGAGGAGCGAGACCCAGTACTTC. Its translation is CASSMSSGRSETQYF.

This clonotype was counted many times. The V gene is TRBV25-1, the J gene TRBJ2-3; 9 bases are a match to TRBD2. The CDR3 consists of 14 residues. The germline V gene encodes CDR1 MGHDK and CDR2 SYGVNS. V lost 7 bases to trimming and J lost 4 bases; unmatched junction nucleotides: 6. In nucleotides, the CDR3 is TGTGCCAGCAAGGGACTAGCAGTGGCAGATACGCAGTATTTT. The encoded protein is CASKGLAVADTQYF.

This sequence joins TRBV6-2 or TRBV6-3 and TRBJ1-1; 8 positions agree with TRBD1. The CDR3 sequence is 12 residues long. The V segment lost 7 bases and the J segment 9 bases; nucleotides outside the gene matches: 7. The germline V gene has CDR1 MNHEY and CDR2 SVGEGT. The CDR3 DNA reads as TGTGCCAGCACCGCGACAGGGGATCAAGCTTTCTTT. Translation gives CASTATGDQAFF.

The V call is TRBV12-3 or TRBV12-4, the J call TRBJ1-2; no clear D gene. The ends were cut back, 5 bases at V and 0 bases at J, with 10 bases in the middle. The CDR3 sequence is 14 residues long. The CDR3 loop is CASSRQASNYGYTF. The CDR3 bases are TGTGCCAGCAGTCGCCAAGCTTCTAACTATGGCTACACCTTC.